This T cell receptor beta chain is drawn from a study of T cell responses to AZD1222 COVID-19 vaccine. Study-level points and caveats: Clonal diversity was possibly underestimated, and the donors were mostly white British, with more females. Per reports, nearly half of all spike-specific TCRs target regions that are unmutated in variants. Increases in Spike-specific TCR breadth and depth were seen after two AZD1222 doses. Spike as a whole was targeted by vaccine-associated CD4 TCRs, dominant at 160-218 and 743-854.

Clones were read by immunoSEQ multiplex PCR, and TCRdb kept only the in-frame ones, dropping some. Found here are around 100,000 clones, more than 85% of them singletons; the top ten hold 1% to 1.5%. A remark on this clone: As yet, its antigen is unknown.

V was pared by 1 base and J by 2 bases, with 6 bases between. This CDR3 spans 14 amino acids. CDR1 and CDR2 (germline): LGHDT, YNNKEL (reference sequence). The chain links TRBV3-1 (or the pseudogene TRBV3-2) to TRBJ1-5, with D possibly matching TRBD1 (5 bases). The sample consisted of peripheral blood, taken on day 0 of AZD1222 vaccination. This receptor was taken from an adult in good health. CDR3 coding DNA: TGTGCCAGCAGCCAAGTGACAGGCAATCAGCCCCAGCATTTT. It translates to CASSQVTGNQPQHF.